The following is a T cell receptor (beta chain) sequence with its context. A much more abundant neighbour one base away suggests this may be a read error. Sequencing used immunoSEQ multiplex PCR; TCRdb keeps in-frame clones, though not all of them. The sample lists 450,000 to 500,000 clones; around 79% were seen once. The data were obtained in a study of shared clonotypes between healthy human individuals. There are 13 residues in the CDR3. J was trimmed by 3 bases and V by 6 bases; bases with no gene match: 1. The germline V gene encodes CDR1 MDHEN and CDR2 SYDVKM. The receptor comes from a woman aged 40 to 49 in good health. Some clones in this sample may be carry-over from other donors' samples. Sequencing was performed on PBMCs. J is TRBJ2-7 and V is TRBV28, with TRBD2 identical over 11 bases. The CDR3 sequence is CASRGTSGYEQYF. DNA of the CDR3: TGTGCCAGCAGAGGGACTAGCGGCTACGAGCAGTACTTC. The variable domain in full, completed from reference TRBV28 and TRBJ2-7, reads DVKVTQSSRYLVKRTGEKVFLECVQDMDHENMFWYRQDPGLGLRLIYFSYDVKMKEKGDIPEGYSVSREKKERFSLILESASTNQTSMYLCASRGTSGYEQYFGPGTRLTVT.